The 16 T cell receptor beta chains below were found in one sample sequenced in a study of OX40 agonist ivuxolimab in advanced cancers. Repertoires were generated with immunoSEQ multiplex PCR, while TCRdb's copy carries only in-frame clones and drops some. The sample carries around 46,000 clones, 85% to 90% recorded once. Sequenced material: CD4+ or CD8+ T cells sorted from blood, taken in a trial of the OX40 agonist ivuxolimab. The receptor set was obtained from an adult with an advanced solid tumor such as melanoma, head and neck, liver or kidney cancer.

The rearrangement links TRBV4-2 to TRBJ1-2; maybe TRBD1 (5 bases). Trimming shortened V by 1 base and J by 7 bases, and 13 bases separated the two germline ends. Germline V gene sequence: CDR1 LGHNA, CDR2 YNFKEQ. The CDR3 runs to 14 residues. CDR3 bases: TGTGCCAGCAGCCAAGTCGGTGGGGCAGGTGGCTACACCTTC. Amino acids: CASSQVGGAGGYTF.

The chain employs TRBV27 and TRBJ2-7; D gene unclear. V gave up 8 bases and J gave up 0 bases, with 8 bases separating them. The CDR3 spans 12 residues. In germline, CDR1 is MNHEY, CDR2 SMNVEV (reference sequence). In DNA, the CDR3 is TGTGCCAGCGGGATAAGCTCCTACGAGCAGTACTTC. It codes for CASGISSYEQYF.

The chain uses TRBV5-1 and TRBJ2-7; D remains unclear. There are 13 residues in the CDR3. Germline V lookup: CDR1 SGHRS, CDR2 YFSETQ. The ends were cut back, 0 bases at V and 2 bases at J, with 6 bases in the middle. The CDR3 here is CASSLAFAYEQYF. The DNA of the CDR3 is TGCGCCAGCAGCTTGGCCTTCGCCTACGAGCAGTACTTC.

The rearrangement links TRBV7-9 to TRBJ2-6; D possibly matches TRBD1 or TRBD2 (5 bases each). CDR3 length: 15 residues. Germline CDR1 reads SEHNR; CDR2 reads FQNEAQ (reference sequence). V was shortened by 11 bases and J by 0 bases, with 14 bases between the two germline ends. CDR3 region: CAGTAGDSGANVLTF. In nucleotides, the CDR3 is TGTGCCGGGACGGCGGGCGACTCTGGGGCCAACGTCCTGACTTTC.

This clone has only a few counts. This rearrangement joins TRBV6-1 to TRBJ1-2; D unresolved. This CDR3 comprises 13 residues. Trimming removed 4 bases from V and 13 bases from J, with 19 bases in between. Germline CDR1 is MNHNS and CDR2 is SASEGT. DNA for the CDR3: TGTGCCAGCAGTGTGGGCACCCAACCCGCGGGCACCTTC. It is translated as CASSVGTQPAGTF.

The gene calls are TRBV27 and TRBJ2-3; a weak D match, TRBD2 (6 bases). Per the germline V gene, CDR1 is MNHEY and CDR2 is SMNVEV (reference sequence). V dropped 0 bases and J dropped 4 bases, with 17 bases sitting between them. The CDR3 runs 17 residues. The chain's CDR3 is CASSLSGWGTFPDTQYF. Written as DNA, the CDR3 is TGTGCCAGCAGTTTATCAGGCTGGGGGACTTTTCCAGATACGCAGTATTTT.

The chain employs TRBV18 and TRBJ2-7, with D hard to call. Germline CDR1 is KGHSH and CDR2 is LQKENI. This CDR3 has 14 residues. V gave up 1 base and J gave up 3 bases, with 10 bases separating them. The CDR3 reads CASSPQESVYEQYF. The DNA for the CDR3 is TGTGCCAGCTCACCACAGGAAAGCGTCTACGAGCAGTACTTC.

The chain employs TRBV4-1 and TRBJ1-1; D gene unclear. Germline V lookup: CDR1 MGHRA, CDR2 YSYEKL. V lost 1 base and J lost 2, with 11 bases in between. The CDR3 loop spans 15 amino acids. The CDR3 sequence: CASSQALGENTEAFF. The CDR3, as DNA: TGCGCCAGCAGCCAAGCATTAGGAGAAAACACTGAAGCTTTCTTT.

This chain links TRBV27 with TRBJ2-2; maybe TRBD2 (5 bases). The germline V gene has CDR1 MNHEY and CDR2 SMNVEV (reference sequence). Trimming stripped 6 bases from V and 5 bases from J, with 16 bases between. The CDR3 spans 15 residues. CDR3 nucleotide sequence: TGTGCCAGCAGCCCGGGCCCGGGGTGGACCGGGGAGCTGTTTTTT. It is translated as CASSPGPGWTGELFF.

This rearrangement joins TRBV27 to TRBJ2-1; D not resolved. Trimming took off 0 bases at V and 8 bases at J, with 14 bases between the two ends. CDR3 length equals 15 residues. Per germline, CDR1 MNHEY and CDR2 SMNVEV (reference sequence). CDR3 residues: CASSLSHYPGDEQFF. The CDR3 nucleotides are TGTGCCAGCAGTTTATCCCACTATCCCGGCGATGAGCAGTTCTTC.

This chain connects TRBV11-3 to TRBJ2-1, with 7 bases identical to TRBD2. The germline V gene encodes CDR1 SGHNT and CDR2 YENEEA. V shed 0 bases and J 9 bases; nucleotides not matched to a gene: 11. The CDR3 covers 16 residues. This CDR3 is CASSLEASGVPSEQFF. The CDR3 DNA sequence: TGTGCCAGCAGCTTAGAGGCTAGCGGTGTTCCCAGTGAGCAGTTCTTC.

The chain combines TRBV7-8 with TRBJ2-4, with D tentatively TRBD2 (7 bases). Trimming cost V 1 base and J 7 bases, with 17 bases left between them. CDR3 length: 16 amino acids. CDR1 SGHVS and CDR2 FQNEAQ come from the germline V gene. CDR3 sequence reads: CASSLVFGGAGNIQYF. DNA for the CDR3: TGTGCCAGCAGCTTAGTGTTTGGGGGGGCTGGGAACATTCAGTACTTC. The full variable domain, its missing parts supplied by reference TRBV7-8 and TRBJ2-4, is GAGVSQSPRYKVAKRGQDVALRCDPISGHVSLFWYQQALGQGPEFLTYFQNEAQLDKSGLPSDRFFAERPEGSVSTLKIQRTQQEDSAVYLCASSLVFGGAGNIQYFGAGTRLSVL.

The CDR3, as DNA: TGTGCCAGCAGCTTTGACCCACTCCTGAACACTGAAGCTTTCTTT. Translated, it gives CASSFDPLLNTEAFF. The V and J genes are TRBV5-4 and TRBJ1-1; unclear D gene. V lost 2 bases to trimming and J lost 0 bases, with 11 bases between them. This CDR3 has 15 amino acids. Germline CDR1 and CDR2: SGHNT and YYREEE (reference sequence).

V usage is TRBV7-9 and J usage is TRBJ1-4, with 7 bases fitting TRBD1. The CDR3 extends over 16 amino acids. V shed 1 base, J shed 4 bases, and the junction held 6 bases outside the gene matches. Germline CDR1 and CDR2: SEHNR and FQNEAQ (reference sequence). CDR3 protein: CASSLGETGINEKLFF. The DNA of the CDR3 is TGTGCCAGCAGCTTAGGGGAGACAGGGATTAATGAAAAACTGTTTTTT.

The CDR3: CASSQGAGFGVNTEAFF. Written as DNA, the CDR3 is TGCGCCAGCAGCCAAGGAGCTGGGTTTGGAGTGAACACTGAAGCTTTCTTT. The J gene is TRBJ1-1, the V gene TRBV4-1, with D uncertain. The germline V and J ends were trimmed by 1 base and 0 bases, with 15 bases remaining between them. CDR3 size: 17 residues. Germline V gives CDR1 MGHRA, CDR2 YSYEKL.

This clone turned up a few times. The rearrangement links TRBV15 to TRBJ2-3; D is possibly TRBD2 (5 bases). The V and J ends lost 3 bases and 5 bases respectively, with 12 bases between them. Germline V lookup: CDR1 LNHNV, CDR2 YYDKDF (reference sequence). This CDR3 region has 14 residues. The CDR3 sequence is CATSSVLAVDTQYF. DNA for the CDR3: TGTGCCACCAGCAGTGTCCTAGCTGTAGATACGCAGTATTTT.